This TCR beta chain was captured by sequencing in a study of T cell repertoires in cytomegalovirus infection. One entry per CDR3 protein, called by TCRdb with MiXCR from the reads. The data contain more than 400,000 distinct CDR3 sequences, more than 25% of them singletons. Germline CDR1 and CDR2: MNHNS and SASEGT. The CDR3 runs to 17 residues. The V gene end was trimmed by 8 bases and the J gene end by 9 bases; junction bases not matched to a gene: 22. This clonotype was seen a few times. This receptor was taken from a human donor in good health (CMV status not recorded). Some clones in this sample may be carry-over from other donors' samples. This chain joins TRBV6-1 and TRBJ2-1; 7 bases fit TRBD2. Material for sequencing was PBMCs. CDR3 sequence: CASLVGGEFYVLSEQFF. CDR3 in DNA: TGTGCCAGCCTGGTGGGGGGGGAGTTTTATGTTCTTAGTGAGCAGTTCTTC.